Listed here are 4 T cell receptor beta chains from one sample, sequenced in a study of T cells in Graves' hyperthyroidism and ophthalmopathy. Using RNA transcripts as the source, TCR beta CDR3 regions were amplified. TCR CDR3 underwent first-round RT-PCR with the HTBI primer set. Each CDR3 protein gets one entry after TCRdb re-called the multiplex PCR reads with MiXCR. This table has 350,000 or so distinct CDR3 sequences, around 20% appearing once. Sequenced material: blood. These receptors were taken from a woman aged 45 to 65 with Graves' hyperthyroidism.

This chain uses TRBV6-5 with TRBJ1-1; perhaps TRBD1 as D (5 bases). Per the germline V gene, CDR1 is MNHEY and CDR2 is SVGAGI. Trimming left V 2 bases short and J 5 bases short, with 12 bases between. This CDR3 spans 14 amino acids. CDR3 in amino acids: CASSYRQMLTEAFF. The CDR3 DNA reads TGTGCCAGCAGTTACAGACAGATGTTGACTGAAGCTTTCTTT.

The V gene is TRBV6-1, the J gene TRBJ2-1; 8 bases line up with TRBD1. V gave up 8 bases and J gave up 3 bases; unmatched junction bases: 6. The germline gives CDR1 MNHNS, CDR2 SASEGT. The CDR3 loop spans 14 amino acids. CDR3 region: CASLRTGIYNEQFF. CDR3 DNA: TGTGCCAGCCTTCGGACAGGGATCTACAATGAGCAGTTCTTC.

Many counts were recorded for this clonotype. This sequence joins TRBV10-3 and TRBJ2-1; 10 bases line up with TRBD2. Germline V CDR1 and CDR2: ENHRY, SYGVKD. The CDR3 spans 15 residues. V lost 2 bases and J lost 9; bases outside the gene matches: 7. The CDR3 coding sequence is TGTGCCATCAGTGAGCAGGCTAGCGGGAGACTTGAGCAGTTCTTC. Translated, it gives CAISEQASGRLEQFF.

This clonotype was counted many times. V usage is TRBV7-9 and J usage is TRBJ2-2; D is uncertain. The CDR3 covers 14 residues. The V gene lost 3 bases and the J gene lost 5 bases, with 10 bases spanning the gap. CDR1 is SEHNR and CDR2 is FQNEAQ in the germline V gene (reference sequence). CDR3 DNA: TGTGCCAGCAGCTTGGATTCTATTACCGGGGAGCTGTTTTTT. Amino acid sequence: CASSLDSITGELFF.